Listed here are 16 T cell receptor beta chains from one sample, sequenced in a study of identical twins' blood T cells. TCRdb re-analysed the 5' RACE reads in MiXCR, keeping a single row per CDR3 protein. The table lists 350,000 to 400,000 distinct CDR3 sequences, about 28% of them singletons. Sequencing was performed on PBMCs. The receptor source for this set is a woman between 18 and 50 years old in good health.

V and J are TRBV4-2 and TRBJ2-3, with D hard to call. This CDR3 region has 15 residues. The ends were cut back, 3 bases at V and 0 bases at J, with 10 bases in the middle. CDR1 LGHNA and CDR2 YNFKEQ come from the germline V gene. CDR3 sequence reads: CASSQILFSTDTQYF. As DNA, the CDR3 is TGTGCCAGCAGCCAGATTCTCTTCAGCACAGATACGCAGTATTTT.

This clonotype has just a few counts. J is TRBJ2-4 and V is TRBV11-2, with D uncertain. Trimming took off 5 bases at V and 7 bases at J, with 9 bases between the two ends. This CDR3 has 12 residues. CDR1 is SGHAT and CDR2 is FQNNGV in the germline V gene. CDR3 sequence (DNA): TGTGCCAGCAGCCAAGGCTACAACATTCAGTACTTC. It specifies CASSQGYNIQYF.

The V call is TRBV29-1, the J call TRBJ1-4; TRBD1 might be the D (5 bases). The germline V and J ends were trimmed by 2 bases and 6 bases, with 10 bases remaining between them. Germline CDR1 and CDR2: SQVTM and ANQGSEA. The CDR3 totals 13 residues. DNA for the CDR3: TGCAGCGTTGAATTCGACAGAGATGAAAAACTGTTTTTT. Translating gives CSVEFDRDEKLFF.

A few counts support this clonotype. V usage is TRBV5-1 and J usage is TRBJ2-7; possible D gene TRBD1, 6 bases. The CDR3 is 13 residues long. V lost 2 bases, J lost 3 bases, and 9 bases lay in between. CDR1 and CDR2 from the germline V gene are SGHRS and YFSETQ. The CDR3 sequence: CASSFHRDYEQYF. The CDR3 region has the DNA TGCGCCAGCAGCTTCCACAGGGACTACGAGCAGTACTTC.

Points on this clonotype: A read error is possible here, since a much larger clone lies one base away. The rearrangement joins TRBV20-1 to TRBJ2-3; 8 bases match TRBD2. CDR3 length: 14 residues. The junction had 6 bases not matched to a gene; V was cut back by 5 bases and J by 2 bases. Germline lookup yields CDR1 DFQATT and CDR2 SNEGSKA (reference sequence). CDR3 amino acids: CSAYSGVLTDTQYF. In DNA form, the CDR3 reads TGCAGTGCTTATAGCGGGGTGCTCACAGATACGCAGTATTTT.

This clonotype has a handful of counts. The rearrangement links TRBV15 to TRBJ2-7; maybe TRBD2 (5 bases). V was pared by 4 bases and J by 4 bases, with 11 bases between. This CDR3 contains 13 residues. CDR1 and CDR2 from the germline V gene are LNHNV and YYDKDF (reference sequence). The CDR3 spells CATSKNRGYEQYF. As DNA, the CDR3 is TGTGCCACCAGCAAAAATCGGGGATACGAGCAGTACTTC.

This clonotype was picked up a small number of times. The chain has TRBV6-2 or TRBV6-3 and TRBJ2-1; D remains ambiguous. This CDR3 spans 13 amino acids. V was pared by 3 bases and J by 6 bases, with 9 bases between. Germline values: CDR1 MNHEY, CDR2 SVGEGT. As DNA, the CDR3 is TGTGCCAGCAGTTATGACCTAGGCAATGAGCAGTTCTTC. Its protein product is CASSYDLGNEQFF.

The chain has TRBV10-3 and TRBJ1-5; unclear D gene. This CDR3 contains 12 residues. V lost 3 bases to trimming and J lost 4 bases, with 4 bases between them. CDR1 and CDR2 from the germline V gene are ENHRY and SYGVKD. The CDR3 region is CAISDPNQPQHF. The CDR3 bases are TGTGCCATCAGTGATCCTAATCAGCCCCAGCATTTT.

DNA for the CDR3: TGTGCCAGTAGTATAGTTCAGGGTGCCTACGAGCAGTACTTC. Translated, it gives CASSIVQGAYEQYF. The V and J genes are TRBV19 and TRBJ2-7, with TRBD1 as a possible D gene (5 bases). CDR1 and CDR2 from the germline V gene are LNHDA and SQIVND (reference sequence). CDR3 length: 14 amino acids. The V end lost 1 base, the J end lost 2 bases, and 9 bases lay between the germline ends.

This clonotype was picked up a small number of times. V gene TRBV12-3 or TRBV12-4 combines with J gene TRBJ1-1, with no clear D. Trimming took off 4 bases at V and 1 base at J, with 13 bases between the two ends. This CDR3 is 15 amino acids long. The CDR3 is CASSSPSAGNTEAFF. As DNA, the CDR3 is TGTGCCAGCAGTTCCCCCTCGGCGGGGAACACTGAAGCTTTCTTT.

The chain links TRBV11-2 to TRBJ2-1, with D possibly matching TRBD2 (6 bases). The CDR3 is 18 amino acids. The V gene lost 0 bases and the J gene lost 6 bases, with 21 bases spanning the gap. Germline values: CDR1 SGHAT, CDR2 FQNNGV. CDR3 nucleotide sequence: TGTGCCAGCAGCTTAGATCGGGGCGGGATGACTTCGCGCAATGAGCAGTTCTTC. Translating gives CASSLDRGGMTSRNEQFF.

This clonotype was counted only a few times. V gene TRBV20-1 combines with J gene TRBJ1-5; TRBD1 might be the D (5 bases). The CDR3 is 13 residues long. The V end lost 3 bases, the J end lost 6 bases, and 12 bases lay between the germline ends. The V gene's germline CDR1 is DFQATT and CDR2 SNEGSKA (reference sequence). CDR3 sequence: CSAREGRGQPQHF. The CDR3 coding sequence is TGCAGTGCTAGGGAGGGGAGAGGTCAGCCCCAGCATTTT.

This rearrangement joins TRBV28 to TRBJ1-5, with 8 nucleotides matching TRBD1. Germline loops: CDR1 MDHEN, CDR2 SYDVKM. The V and J ends lost 6 bases and 3 bases, in that order; junction bases with no gene match: 7. The CDR3 runs to 15 residues. The CDR3 sequence is CASRKTGGDNQPQHF. The DNA for the CDR3 is TGTGCCAGCAGGAAAACAGGGGGGGACAATCAGCCCCAGCATTTT. Looking up the rest from reference TRBV28 and TRBJ1-5 gives the full variable domain: DVKVTQSSRYLVKRTGEKVFLECVQDMDHENMFWYRQDPGLGLRLIYFSYDVKMKEKGDIPEGYSVSREKKERFSLILESASTNQTSMYLCASRKTGGDNQPQHFGDGTRLSIL.

This clonotype was seen more than once but under ten times. J is TRBJ1-1 and V is TRBV20-1, with 8 positions matching TRBD1. CDR3 length: 16 residues. Germline V gene lookup returns CDR1 DFQATT and CDR2 SNEGSKA (reference sequence). J was trimmed by 2 bases and V by 1 base; bases with no gene match: 9. The chain's CDR3 is CSARAGTGQENTEAFF. The CDR3 DNA is TGCAGTGCTAGAGCTGGTACGGGACAGGAAAACACTGAAGCTTTCTTT.

V is TRBV5-1 and J is TRBJ2-7; D is ambiguous. Germline loops: CDR1 SGHRS, CDR2 YFSETQ. Trimming cost V 0 bases and J 2 bases, with 9 bases left between them. CDR3 length equals 14 residues. For the CDR3, the DNA is TGCGCCAGCAGCTTGGAGGGCAGAGCCTACGAGCAGTACTTC. It is translated as CASSLEGRAYEQYF. Full variable domain (outside the CDR3, taken from reference TRBV5-1 and TRBJ2-7): KAGVTQTPRYLIKTRGQQVTLSCSPISGHRSVSWYQQTPGQGLQFLFEYFSETQRNKGNFPGRFSGRQFSNSRSEMNVSTLELGDSALYLCASSLEGRAYEQYFGPGTRLTVT.

V is TRBV20-1 and J is TRBJ1-1, with 8 bases that match TRBD1. V lost 3 bases, J lost 5 bases, and 11 bases stayed unmatched. CDR1 is DFQATT and CDR2 is SNEGSKA in the germline V gene (reference sequence). This CDR3 contains 15 residues. DNA of the CDR3: TGCAGTGCTAGTTTGGGGGCAGGGGGCAGGACTGAAGCTTTCTTT. The encoded protein is CSASLGAGGRTEAFF.